One sample yielded the 3 T cell receptor beta chains listed below, sequenced in a study of PD-1 blockade in classical Hodgkin lymphoma. Sequencing was performed with immunoSEQ multiplex PCR; in TCRdb, only in-frame clones are kept and a portion is missing. This sample has 11,000 to 15,000 clones, with over 65% found just once. Each of the patients experienced relapse following autologous stem cell transplantation, and their brentuximab vedotin exposure differed. The source was peripheral blood mononuclear cells (PBMCs), collected at baseline. The source of these receptors is a human donor with classical Hodgkin lymphoma.

This rearrangement joins TRBV18 to TRBJ2-1; D is unclear. The CDR3 spans 15 residues. V lost 3 bases and J lost 3, with 12 bases in between. Germline values: CDR1 KGHSH, CDR2 LQKENI. This CDR3 reads CASSPRQVGYNEQFF. In DNA, the CDR3 is TGTGCCAGCTCACCCAGGCAGGTTGGCTACAATGAGCAGTTCTTC.

J is TRBJ2-7 and V is TRBV18; D possibly corresponds to TRBD1 (5 bases). This CDR3 contains 16 residues. V was trimmed by 3 bases and J by 2 bases, leaving 17 bases between them. Germline CDR1 is KGHSH and CDR2 is LQKENI. CDR3 in DNA: TGTGCCAGCTCACCCGTAACAGGAGCAACTACCTACGAGCAGTACTTC. It encodes CASSPVTGATTYEQYF.

The V gene is TRBV7-3, the J gene TRBJ2-5; a weak D match, TRBD1 (6 bases). CDR1 is SGHTA, CDR2 FQGTGA, per germline. V lost 5 bases and J lost 3, with 22 bases in between. The CDR3 covers 17 residues. The CDR3 nucleotides read TGTGCCAGCAGCCTCATAGGGGGTAGTCGCTGGGAAGAGACCCAGTACTTC. Translating it yields CASSLIGGSRWEETQYF.